This T cell receptor (beta chain) derives from a study of shared clonotypes between healthy human individuals. Study-level points and caveats: Measured sharing among donors was expected to vary with sequencing depth.

This clone appeared a few times. Its matching antigen is unknown. V was cut by 1 base and J by 4 bases, with 7 bases left in between. Looked up from germline, CDR1 is MGHRA and CDR2 is YSYEKL. The CDR3 contains 13 residues. Produced via immunoSEQ multiplex PCR; TCRdb's table is partial and in-frame only. Of about 2.4 million clones listed, roughly nine tenths were seen once; the top ten hold around 0.15%. The sequence was collected from a man aged 18 to 29 in good health. This chain links TRBV4-1 with TRBJ1-1; D not resolved. The material sequenced was naive CD4+ T cells sorted from blood. Documented subset: CD45RA+ positively selected. CDR3 loop: CASSQVAGTEAFF. CDR3 in DNA: TGCGCCAGCAGCCAAGTGGCGGGCACTGAAGCTTTCTTT.